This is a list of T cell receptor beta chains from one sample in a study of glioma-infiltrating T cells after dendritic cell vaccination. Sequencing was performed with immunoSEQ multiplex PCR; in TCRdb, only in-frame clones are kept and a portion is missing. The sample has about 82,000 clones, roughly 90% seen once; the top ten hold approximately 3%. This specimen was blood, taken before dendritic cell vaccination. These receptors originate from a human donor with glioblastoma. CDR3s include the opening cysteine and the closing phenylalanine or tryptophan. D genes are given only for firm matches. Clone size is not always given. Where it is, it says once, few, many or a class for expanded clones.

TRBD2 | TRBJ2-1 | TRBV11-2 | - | TGTGCCAGCAGCTTTGGCGGGAGCTCCTACAATGAGCAGTTCTTC | CASSFGGSSYNEQFF
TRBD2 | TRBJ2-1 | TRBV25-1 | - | TGTGCCAGCAGTGGGAGCGGGAGGGCCGGGAATGAGCAGTTCTTC | CASSGSGRAGNEQFF
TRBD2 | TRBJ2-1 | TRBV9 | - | TGTGCCAGCAGCGTAGGTGCCCTCAAGACTAGCGGGGGATTCAATGAGCAGTTCTTC | CASSVGALKTSGGFNEQFF
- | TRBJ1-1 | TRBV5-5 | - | TGTGCCAGCAGCTCTACGGGGACTCGGAACACTGAAGCTTTCTTT | CASSSTGTRNTEAFF
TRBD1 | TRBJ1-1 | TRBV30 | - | TGTGCCAGATCGACAGGGCTAAACACTGAAGCTTTCTTT | CARSTGLNTEAFF
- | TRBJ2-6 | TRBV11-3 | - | TGTGCCAGCAGCTCCCATTACGGACAGAGGACCGGGGCCAACGTCCTGACTTTC | CASSSHYGQRTGANVLTF
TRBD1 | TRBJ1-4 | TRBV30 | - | TGTGCCTGGAGTTCTCCGGGACAGGGGGAAAAACTGTTTTTT | CAWSSPGQGEKLFF
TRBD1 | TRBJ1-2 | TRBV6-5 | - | TGTGCCAGCAGTCCGGACAGGGGAAGCTCTGGCTACACCTTC | CASSPDRGSSGYTF
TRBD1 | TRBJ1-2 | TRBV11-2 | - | TGTGCCAGCAGCCGGGGACAGGGGCTAAATCCCTATGGCTACACCTTC | CASSRGQGLNPYGYTF
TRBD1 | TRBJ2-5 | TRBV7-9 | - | TGTGCCAGCAGCTTTTCGGGACAGGTGGTGACCCAGTACTTC | CASSFSGQVVTQYF
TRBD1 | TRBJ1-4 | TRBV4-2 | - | TGTGCCAGCAGCCAAGATGGCCCAGGGGGAGGAAAACTGTTTTTT | CASSQDGPGGGKLFF
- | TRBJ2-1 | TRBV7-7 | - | TGTGCTAGCAGCTTAGAAGGGGACAATGAGCAGTTCTTC | CASSLEGDNEQFF
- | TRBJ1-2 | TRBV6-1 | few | TGTGCCAGCAGTGAATATAACAGGCTCTATGGCTACACCTTC | CASSEYNRLYGYTF
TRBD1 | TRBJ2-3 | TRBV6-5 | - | TGTGCCAGCCGCTTGGGGACAGTGAGAGATACGCAGTATTTC | CASRLGTVRDTQYF
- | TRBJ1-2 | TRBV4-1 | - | TGCGCCAGCAGCCCCCGAGAGGACTATGGCTACACCTTC | CASSPREDYGYTF
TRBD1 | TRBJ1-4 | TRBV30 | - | TGTGCCTGGGGACAGGGACGGGAAAAACTGTTTTTT | CAWGQGREKLFF
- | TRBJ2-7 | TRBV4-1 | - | TGCGCCAGCAGCCAAGGCGTTGGCTACGAGCAGTACTTC | CASSQGVGYEQYF
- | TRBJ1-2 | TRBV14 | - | TGTGCCAGCAGCCAAACCCGGGGAGGGTATGGCTACACCTTC | CASSQTRGGYGYTF
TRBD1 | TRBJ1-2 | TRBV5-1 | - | TGCGCCAGCAGCTTGGAGTGGACAGGGAAGTTTTATGGCTACACCTTC | CASSLEWTGKFYGYTF
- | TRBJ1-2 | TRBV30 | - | TGTGCCTGGAGGCCCTGGGACAAGGCTGGGGGATATGGCTACACCTTC | CAWRPWDKAGGYGYTF
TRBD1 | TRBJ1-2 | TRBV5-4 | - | TGTGCCAGCAGCAGCCAGGACAGGGGTGGCTACACCTTC | CASSSQDRGGYTF
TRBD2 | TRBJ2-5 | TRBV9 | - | TGTGCCAGCAGCGTAGGTAGAACTAGCGGGGTGCAAGAGACCCAGTACTTC | CASSVGRTSGVQETQYF